One and the same sample provided the 23 T cell receptor beta chains below, sequenced in a study of T-cell memory formation after mild COVID-19. TCRdb re-called the 5' RACE reads through MiXCR, storing one row per CDR3 protein. Of 470,000 or so distinct CDR3 sequences in the sample, around a quarter were seen once. The sample taken for sequencing was PBMCs or a T cell subset sorted from them (not recorded which). The receptors derive from an adult woman who had mild COVID-19 (a few samples of this study predate the infection). Cell type and time point are not known.

V usage is TRBV4-1 and J usage is TRBJ2-3, with 11 bases fitting TRBD2. V was clipped by 1 base and J by 6 bases; unmatched bases: 6. Germline V gene data show CDR1 as MGHRA and CDR2 as YSYEKL. This CDR3 contains 16 residues. In DNA, the CDR3 is TGCGCCAGCAGCCAAGGAGGGACTAGCGGTTGGGATACGCAGTATTTT. Its translation is CASSQGGTSGWDTQYF.

This chain joins TRBV30 and TRBJ1-1, with D possibly being TRBD1 (5 bases). Germline lookup yields CDR1 GTSNPN and CDR2 SVGIG (reference sequence). Trimming removed 3 bases from V and 5 bases from J, with 10 bases in between. This CDR3 region has 12 residues. The CDR3 nucleotides are TGTGCCTGGAGGTCTTGGGGGACTGAAGCTTTCTTT. This encodes CAWRSWGTEAFF. Variable domain in full (rest from reference TRBV30 and TRBJ1-1): SQTIHQWPATLVQPVGSPLSLECTVEGTSNPNLYWYRQAAGRGLQLLFYSVGIGQISSEVPQNLSASRPQDRQFILSSKKLLLSDSGFYLCAWRSWGTEAFFGQGTRLTVV.

This clonotype was observed a few times. This chain connects TRBV20-1 to TRBJ1-2, with a possible D match to TRBD1 (5 bases). CDR3 length equals 16 residues. Between the trimmed V and J ends, which lost 1 base and 5 bases, there was a span of 20 bases. The germline V gene has CDR1 DFQATT and CDR2 SNEGSKA (reference sequence). The CDR3 protein is CSARVVEAGKFYGYTF. The CDR3 bases are TGCAGTGCTAGAGTCGTTGAGGCAGGGAAATTTTATGGCTACACCTTC.

V and J are TRBV5-1 and TRBJ1-6; D is perhaps TRBD1 (6 bases). CDR3 length equals 15 residues. Germline V gene lookup returns CDR1 SGHRS and CDR2 YFSETQ. V shed 4 bases and J shed 7 bases, with 15 bases lying between them. The CDR3 bases are TGCGCCAGCAGCGCCGCACAGGGTTCCAATTCACCCCTCCACTTT. Translation: CASSAAQGSNSPLHF.

The chain is built from TRBV12-3 or TRBV12-4 and TRBJ2-7, with 12 positions matching TRBD2. With V trimmed by 5 bases and J by 3 bases, 14 bases remained unmatched. The CDR3 totals 18 residues. The CDR3 region is CASSILAGGPQGDYEQYF. CDR3 DNA: TGTGCCAGCAGTATTCTAGCGGGGGGGCCCCAGGGAGACTACGAGCAGTACTTC.

A few counts support this clonotype. CDR3: CASSLDVPGNTIYF. The CDR3 bases are TGTGCCAGCAGTTTAGACGTCCCGGGAAACACCATATATTTT. The chain uses TRBV12-3 or TRBV12-4 and TRBJ1-3; D ambiguous. V was clipped by 1 base and J by 4 bases, with 8 bases between them. The CDR3 covers 14 residues.

V usage is TRBV2 and J usage is TRBJ2-7, with 10 bases fitting TRBD1. V shed 5 bases, J shed 3 bases, and the junction held 13 bases outside the gene matches. Germline V gene lookup returns CDR1 SNHLY and CDR2 FYNNEI. The CDR3 totals 17 residues. The CDR3: CASSLGQGRQSRYEQYF. The CDR3 nucleotides read TGTGCCAGCAGTCTGGGACAGGGGAGGCAATCGCGCTACGAGCAGTACTTC. The full variable domain, its missing parts supplied by reference TRBV2 and TRBJ2-7, is EPEVTQTPSHQVTQMGQEVILRCVPISNHLYFYWYRQILGQKVEFLVSFYNNEISEKSEIFDDQFSVERPDGSNFTLKIRSTKLEDSAMYFCASSLGQGRQSRYEQYFGPGTRLTVT.

The rearrangement joins TRBV20-1 to TRBJ1-2; possibly TRBD1 for D (5 bases). The germline CDR1 and CDR2 sequences are DFQATT and SNEGSKA (reference sequence). Trimming cost V 5 bases and J 4 bases, with 14 bases left between them. This CDR3 has 13 residues. The CDR3 protein is CSAPPRDLYGYTF. CDR3 coding DNA: TGCAGTGCTCCCCCCAGGGACCTCTATGGCTACACCTTC.

V and J are TRBV20-1 and TRBJ2-5; 12 bases are shared with TRBD2. Per the germline V gene, CDR1 is DFQATT and CDR2 is SNEGSKA (reference sequence). The CDR3 spans 14 residues. CDR3 coding DNA: TGCAGCTCGACTAGCGGGGGATATCAAGAGACCCAGTACTTC. It translates to CSSTSGGYQETQYF.

This clonotype was counted once. The gene calls are TRBV9 and TRBJ2-3; D is perhaps TRBD2 (7 bases). CDR3 size: 13 residues. V was clipped by 3 bases and J by 10 bases, with 15 bases between them. Germline assignment: CDR1 SGDLS and CDR2 YYNGEE. CDR3 amino acids: CASSAGLSGAQYF. In nucleotides, the CDR3 is TGTGCCAGCAGCGCGGGACTATCAGGGGCGCAGTATTTT.

J is TRBJ2-3 and V is TRBV7-6; 9 positions agree with TRBD1. The length of the CDR3 is 15 residues. The J segment lost 0 bases and the V segment lost 5 bases, leaving 3 bases of the junction unmatched. CDR1 is SGHVS and CDR2 is FNYEAQ in the germline V gene. The CDR3 here is CASSKQGASTDTQYF. DNA of the CDR3: TGTGCCAGCAGCAAACAGGGGGCAAGCACAGATACGCAGTATTTT.

J is TRBJ1-6 and V is TRBV29-1; 8 bases fit TRBD1. CDR1 is SQVTM and CDR2 is ANQGSEA in the germline V gene. The CDR3 loop spans 12 amino acids. V trimming: 6 bases; J trimming: 10 bases; junction bases outside the gene matches: 5. In nucleotides, the CDR3 is TGCAGCGTAGGACAGGGAGACTCACCCCTCCACTTT. Its translation: CSVGQGDSPLHF.

Only a few counts were recorded for this clonotype. This chain links TRBV4-1 with TRBJ1-1, with TRBD1 as a possible D gene (5 bases). The V gene lost 0 bases and the J gene lost 7 bases, with 9 bases spanning the gap. The CDR3 has 13 residues. The germline V gene encodes CDR1 MGHRA and CDR2 YSYEKL. The DNA of the CDR3 is TGCGCCAGCAGCCAAGACAGGGCTTTTGAAGCTTTCTTT. It codes for CASSQDRAFEAFF.

The sample holds many counts of this clonotype. This chain connects TRBV2 to TRBJ2-3, with 8 bases aligning to TRBD2. The CDR3 loop spans 14 amino acids. V shed 5 bases, J shed 1 base, and the junction held 2 bases outside the gene matches. Germline CDR1 is SNHLY and CDR2 is FYNNEI. CDR3 region: CASSRGGRTDTQYF. DNA for the CDR3: TGTGCCAGCAGTCGGGGGGGCCGCACAGATACGCAGTATTTT.

The chain joins TRBV29-1 to TRBJ1-1, with 7 nucleotides matching TRBD1. V gave up 7 bases and J gave up 3 bases; unmatched junction bases: 2. The CDR3 spans 11 residues. The germline CDR1 and CDR2 sequences are SQVTM and ANQGSEA. The CDR3 region is CSAQGHTEAFF. In nucleotides, the CDR3 is TGCAGCGCACAGGGGCACACTGAAGCTTTCTTT.

This chain links TRBV6-2 or TRBV6-3 with TRBJ1-2, with 8 bases that match TRBD1. The CDR3 is made up of 13 amino acids. V was pared by 6 bases and J by 7 bases, with 7 bases of the junction left unmatched. The germline V gene encodes CDR1 MNHEY and CDR2 SVGEGT. The CDR3 sequence is CASRGTGSPGYTF. CDR3 DNA: TGTGCCAGCAGGGGGACAGGATCGCCTGGCTACACCTTC.

This clonotype has just a few counts. The chain is built from TRBV7-8 and TRBJ2-3; TRBD2 matches at 9 bases. Germline lookup yields CDR1 SGHVS and CDR2 FQNEAQ. The CDR3 sequence is 16 residues long. V was clipped by 6 bases and J by 6 bases; unmatched bases: 13. CDR3 residues: CASSFKGLAIADTQYF. In DNA, the CDR3 is TGTGCCAGCAGTTTCAAAGGACTAGCGATAGCGGATACGCAGTATTTT.

This clonotype occurred a few times. The rearrangement uses TRBV12-3 or TRBV12-4 and TRBJ2-5; D might be TRBD1 (6 bases). The CDR3 runs 14 residues. V shed 5 bases and J shed 3 bases, with 13 bases lying between them. The CDR3 DNA is TGTGCCAGCAGTCCCCCGGGACATAAAGAGACCCAGTACTTC. Translating gives CASSPPGHKETQYF.

This clonotype was detected only once. DNA of the CDR3: TGTGCCAGCAGCCAAGACCCCAGCTCTAACTATGGCTACACCTTC. Translation: CASSQDPSSNYGYTF. The chain couples TRBV14 to TRBJ1-2; no clear D. The CDR3 is 15 residues long. Trimming left V 0 bases short and J 0 bases short, with 8 bases between. Germline CDR1 and CDR2: SGHDN and FVKESK. Full variable domain (remainder filled in from reference TRBV14 and TRBJ1-2): EAGVTQFPSHSVIEKGQTVTLRCDPISGHDNLYWYRRVMGKEIKFLLHFVKESKQDESGMPNNRFLAERTGGTYSTLKVQPAELEDSGVYFCASSQDPSSNYGYTFGSGTRLTVV.

The J gene is TRBJ2-7, the V gene TRBV5-4, with unresolved D. Trimming removed 0 bases from V and 0 bases from J, with 10 bases in between. CDR3 length: 15 amino acids. Germline CDR1 is SGHNT and CDR2 is YYREEE (reference sequence). The CDR3 bases are TGTGCCAGCAGCTTGGACAGCGTAATCTCCTACGAGCAGTACTTC. Protein sequence: CASSLDSVISYEQYF.

The chain employs TRBV20-1 and TRBJ1-2; D is uncertain. This CDR3 has 11 residues. The ends were cut back, 5 bases at V and 4 bases at J, with 8 bases in the middle. The germline gives CDR1 DFQATT, CDR2 SNEGSKA (reference sequence). The CDR3 DNA reads TGCAGTGCTCAGAGCCTCTATGGCTACACCTTC. Residues: CSAQSLYGYTF.

The gene calls are TRBV11-3 and TRBJ2-1; TRBD2 aligns across 9 bases. Germline values: CDR1 SGHNT, CDR2 YENEEA. J was trimmed by 9 bases and V by 5 bases; bases with no gene match: 8. The CDR3 sequence is 14 residues long. The CDR3 reads CASSPGTSRGEQFF. The CDR3 DNA reads TGTGCCAGCAGCCCCGGGACTAGCCGAGGTGAGCAGTTCTTC. The full variable domain, rest sourced from reference TRBV11-3 and TRBJ2-1, is EAGVVQSPRYKIIEKKQPVAFWCNPISGHNTLYWYLQNLGQGPELLIRYENEEAVDDSQLPKDRFSAERLKGVDSTLKIQPAELGDSAVYLCASSPGTSRGEQFFGPGTRLTVL.

This clonotype was observed a few times. The chain is built from TRBV29-1 and TRBJ1-1; possible D gene TRBD1, 6 bases. V gave up 7 bases and J gave up 4 bases, with 10 bases separating them. CDR1 and CDR2 (germline): SQVTM, ANQGSEA. The CDR3 spans 11 residues. CDR3 sequence reads: CSAGGATEAFF. CDR3 nucleotide sequence: TGCAGCGCCGGGGGCGCCACTGAAGCTTTCTTT.